This TCR beta chain was captured by sequencing in a study of T cells in Graves' hyperthyroidism and ophthalmopathy. This clonotype was observed at least ten times. TCR beta CDR3 regions were amplified from RNA. HTBI primers were the set used in a first-round RT-PCR of the TCR CDR3. TCRdb re-derived calls from the multiplex PCR reads in MiXCR, one entry per CDR3 protein. The sample lists about 400,000 distinct CDR3 sequences, 15% to 17% seen once, with over 12% in the top ten. Losses at the gene ends were 5 bases for V and 0 bases for J; bases not matched to a gene: 7. This CDR3 contains 16 residues. The germline gives CDR1 DFQATT, CDR2 SNEGSKA (reference sequence).

The source is a woman between 18 and 29 years old with Graves' hyperthyroidism. Sample: blood. This chain connects TRBV20-1 to TRBJ2-1, with 10 positions matching TRBD2. DNA for the CDR3: TGCAGTGCTGTTCTAGCGGGAGAGAGCTCCTACAATGAGCAGTTCTTC. Its protein product is CSAVLAGESSYNEQFF.